These 7 T cell receptor beta chains share one sample of origin, sequenced in a study of cytomegalovirus exposure and HLA in healthy donors. The PCR ran on 60 Vbeta and 13 Jbeta primers. Only in-frame clones appear in the TCRdb table, and some are missing; sequencing was by immunoSEQ multiplex PCR. The sample lists roughly 100,000 clones; around 63% were seen once. Material for sequencing was PBMCs. The receptors shown here come from a human donor in good health.

The rearrangement links TRBV19 to TRBJ1-2, with a weak D call TRBD1 (5 bases). CDR3 length: 14 amino acids. CDR1 is LNHDA, CDR2 SQIVND, per germline (reference sequence). The V end lost 3 bases, the J end lost 2 bases, and 10 bases lay between the germline ends. CDR3 coding DNA: TGTGCCAGTAGTATCTTCGACAGCAACTATGGCTACACCTTC. Its translation is CASSIFDSNYGYTF.

The J gene is TRBJ2-1, the V gene TRBV9; D unresolved. This CDR3 is 14 amino acids long. Germline V CDR1 and CDR2: SGDLS, YYNGEE. V gave up 0 bases and J gave up 6 bases, with 10 bases separating them. CDR3 residues: CASSVGRPGNEQFF. The CDR3 DNA sequence: TGTGCCAGCAGCGTAGGTCGCCCCGGCAATGAGCAGTTCTTC.

This clone was picked up one time. V gene TRBV7-9 combines with J gene TRBJ2-2; 9 nucleotides align to TRBD2. The CDR3 is 17 amino acids. Trimming at V came to 8 bases and at J to 1 base, leaving 11 bases not matched to a gene. From germline, CDR1 is SEHNR and CDR2 FQNEAQ (reference sequence). CDR3 amino acids: CASPFAGSGRNTGELFF. The DNA of the CDR3 is TGTGCCAGCCCGTTTGCGGGTAGCGGGAGGAACACCGGGGAGCTGTTTTTT.

This clone appeared a single time. The J gene is TRBJ2-1, the V gene TRBV4-1; 7 positions agree with TRBD2. There are 16 residues in the CDR3. The V segment lost 1 base and the J segment 8 bases; nucleotides outside the gene matches: 11. Looked up from germline, CDR1 is MGHRA and CDR2 is YSYEKL. CDR3 nucleotide sequence: TGCGCCAGCAGCCAAGGGAGGCGGGAGTCTGACGATGAGCAGTTCTTC. Translated, it gives CASSQGRRESDDEQFF.

Only a few counts were recorded for this clone. This rearrangement joins TRBV18 to TRBJ2-5, with a weak D call TRBD1 (6 bases). Germline lookup yields CDR1 KGHSH and CDR2 LQKENI. CDR3 length: 13 amino acids. The V gene lost 2 bases and the J gene lost 5 bases, with 9 bases spanning the gap. The CDR3 is CASSPDTGETQYF. The CDR3 DNA reads TGTGCCAGCTCACCAGACACAGGGGAGACCCAGTACTTC.

The J gene is TRBJ2-1, the V gene TRBV6-6, with TRBD2 matching 9 bases. The CDR3 is 15 amino acids. In germline, CDR1 is MNHNY, CDR2 SVGAGI (reference sequence). Trimming cost V 8 bases and J 0 bases; bases outside gene matches: 5. For the CDR3, the DNA is TGTGCCAGCCGGACTAGCGCCATCTCCTACAATGAGCAGTTCTTC. Translated: CASRTSAISYNEQFF.

This chain links TRBV28 with TRBJ2-7, with 13 bases matching TRBD2. The CDR3 contains 17 residues. In germline, CDR1 is MDHEN, CDR2 SYDVKM. Trimming took 5 bases from V and 5 from J; bases not matched to a gene: 12. In DNA, the CDR3 is TGTGCCAGCAGTCTAGGGACTAGCGGGAAATTTCTCGACGAGCAGTACTTC. It codes for CASSLGTSGKFLDEQYF.